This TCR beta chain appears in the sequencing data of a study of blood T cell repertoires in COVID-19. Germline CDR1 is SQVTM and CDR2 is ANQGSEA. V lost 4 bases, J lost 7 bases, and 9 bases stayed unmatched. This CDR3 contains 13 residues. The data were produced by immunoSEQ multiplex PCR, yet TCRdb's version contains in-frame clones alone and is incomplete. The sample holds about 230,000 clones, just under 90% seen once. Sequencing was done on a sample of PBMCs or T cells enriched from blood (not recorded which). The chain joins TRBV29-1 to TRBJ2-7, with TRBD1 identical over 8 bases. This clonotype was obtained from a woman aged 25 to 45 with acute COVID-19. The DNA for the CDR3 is TGCAGCGTTGTCAGGCAGGGGGCTGGGGAGCAGTACTTC. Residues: CSVVRQGAGEQYF.